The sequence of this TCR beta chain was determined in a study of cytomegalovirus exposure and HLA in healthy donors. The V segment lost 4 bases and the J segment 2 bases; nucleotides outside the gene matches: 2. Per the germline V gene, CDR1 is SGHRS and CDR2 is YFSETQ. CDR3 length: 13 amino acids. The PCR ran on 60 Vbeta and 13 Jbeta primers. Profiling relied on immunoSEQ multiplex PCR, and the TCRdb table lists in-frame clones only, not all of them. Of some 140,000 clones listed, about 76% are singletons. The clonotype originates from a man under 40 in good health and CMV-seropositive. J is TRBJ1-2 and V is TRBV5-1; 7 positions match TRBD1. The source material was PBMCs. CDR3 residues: CASSPGQNYGYTF. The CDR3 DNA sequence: TGCGCCAGCAGCCCGGGACAGAACTATGGCTACACCTTC.